Here is one T cell receptor (beta chain) with its context. V was clipped by 6 bases and J by 3 bases; unmatched bases: 7. Germline V gives CDR1 SGHTA, CDR2 FQGNSA. The length of the CDR3 is 15 residues. Methods used by the authors: It was from reference gene primer amplification that nucleated cell counts were estimated. The method was immunoSEQ multiplex PCR; TCRdb's version includes in-frame clones alone and lacks a portion of them. V and J calls and clone size are as listed in that table; D and trimming were resolved from the DNA. The repertoire holds 55,000 to 90,000 clones, with roughly 80% as singletons. The entry originates in a study of blood T cell repertoires in COVID-19. Overall study context: Samples came from the United States, Italy and Spain, spanning acute and convalescent COVID-19. PBMCs, B-cell-depleted T cells, or T cells provided the cDNA or gDNA that made up the material.

J is TRBJ2-2 and V is TRBV7-2; 7 nucleotides agree with TRBD1. The sample was peripheral blood. The sequence was collected from a woman in her sixties or seventies with acute or convalescent COVID-19. CDR3 nucleotides: TGTGCCAGCAGGAACCGGGACAGCCACACCGGGGAGCTGTTTTTT. This codes for CASRNRDSHTGELFF. Full variable domain (rest looked up from reference TRBV7-2 and TRBJ2-2): GAGVSQSPSNKVTEKGKDVELRCDPISGHTALYWYRQSLGQGLEFLIYFQGNSAPDKSGLPSDRFSAERTGGSVSTLTIQRTQQEDSAVYLCASRNRDSHTGELFFGEGSRLTVL.